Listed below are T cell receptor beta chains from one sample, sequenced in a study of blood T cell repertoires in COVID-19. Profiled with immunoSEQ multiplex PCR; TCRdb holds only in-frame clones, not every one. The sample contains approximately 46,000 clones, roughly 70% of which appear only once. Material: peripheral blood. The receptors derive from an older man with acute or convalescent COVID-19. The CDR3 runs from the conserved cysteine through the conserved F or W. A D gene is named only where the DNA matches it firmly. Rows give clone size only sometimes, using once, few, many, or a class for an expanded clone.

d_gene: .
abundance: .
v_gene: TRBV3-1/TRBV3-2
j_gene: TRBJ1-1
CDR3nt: TGTGCCAGCAGCCAGGCGGACAGTTTTGAAGCTTTCTTT
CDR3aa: CASSQADSFEAFF

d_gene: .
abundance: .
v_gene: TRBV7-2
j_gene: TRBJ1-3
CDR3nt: TGTGCCATCGGCTCTGGAAACACCATATATTTT
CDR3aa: CAIGSGNTIYF

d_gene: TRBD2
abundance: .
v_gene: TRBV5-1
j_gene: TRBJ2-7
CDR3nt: TGCGCCAGCAGCTCCGGACTAGTCCTGGGGAACGAGCAGTACTTC
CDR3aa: CASSSGLVLGNEQYF

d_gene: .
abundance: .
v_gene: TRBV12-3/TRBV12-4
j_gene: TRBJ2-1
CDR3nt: TGTGCCAGCAGACGACTAGACAATGAGCAGTTCTTC
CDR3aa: CASRRLDNEQFF

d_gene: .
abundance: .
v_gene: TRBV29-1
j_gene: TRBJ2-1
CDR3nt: TGCAGCGTTAACCGAGCTAACAATGAGCAGTTCTTC
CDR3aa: CSVNRANNEQFF

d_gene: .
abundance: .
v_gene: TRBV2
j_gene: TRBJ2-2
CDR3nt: TGTGCCAGCAGTCAATCGAACACCGGGGAGCTGTTTTTT
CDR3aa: CASSQSNTGELFF

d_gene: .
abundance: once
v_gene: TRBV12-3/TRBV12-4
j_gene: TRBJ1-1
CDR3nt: TGTGCCAGCAGCCTCAGGTGGGACACTGAAGCTTTCTTT
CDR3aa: CASSLRWDTEAFF

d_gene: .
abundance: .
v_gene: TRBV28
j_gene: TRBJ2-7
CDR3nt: TGTGCCAGCAGTTTTAAGAGGGAGCAGTACTTC
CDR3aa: CASSFKREQYF

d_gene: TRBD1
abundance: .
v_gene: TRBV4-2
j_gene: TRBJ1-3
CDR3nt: TGTGCCAGCAGCCAAGGGCGAGAGGGGGCGTCGGGAAACACCATATATTTT
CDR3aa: CASSQGREGASGNTIYF

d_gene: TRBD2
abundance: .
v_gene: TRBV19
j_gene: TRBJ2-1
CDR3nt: TGTGCCAGTAGACCGGGAGGCACCTACAATGAGCAGTTCTTC
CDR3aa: CASRPGGTYNEQFF

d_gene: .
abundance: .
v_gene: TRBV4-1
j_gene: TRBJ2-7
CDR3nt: TGCGCCAGCAGCCAAGGTCTAGCGCGTCCCTACGAGCAGTACTTC
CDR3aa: CASSQGLARPYEQYF

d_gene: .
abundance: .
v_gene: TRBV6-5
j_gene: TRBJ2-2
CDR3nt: TGTGCCAGCAGTTACTCCAGGTCTGGCGGGGAGCTGTTTTTT
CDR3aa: CASSYSRSGGELFF

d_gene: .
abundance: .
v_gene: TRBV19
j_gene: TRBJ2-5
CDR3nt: TGTGCCAGTAGGCGGGACGGGCAAGAGACCCAGTACTTC
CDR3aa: CASRRDGQETQYF

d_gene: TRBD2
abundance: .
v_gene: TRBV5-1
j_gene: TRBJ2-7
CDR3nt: TGCGCCAGCAGCTTGGGGACTAGCGGGAGAAACGAGCAGTACTTC
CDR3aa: CASSLGTSGRNEQYF

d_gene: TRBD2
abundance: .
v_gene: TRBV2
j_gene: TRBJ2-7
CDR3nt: TGTGCCAGCAGTAGCGGGAGGGGCGAGCAGTACTTC
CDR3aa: CASSSGRGEQYF

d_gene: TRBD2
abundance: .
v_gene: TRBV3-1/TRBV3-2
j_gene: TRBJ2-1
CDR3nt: TGTGCCAGCAGCCTAGCGGGAGGGCGCAATGAGCAGTTCTTC
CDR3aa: CASSLAGGRNEQFF

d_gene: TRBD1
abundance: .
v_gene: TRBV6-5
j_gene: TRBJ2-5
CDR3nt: TGTGCCAGCACCTTTACCCTGGGACAGGGCGAGACCCAGTACTTC
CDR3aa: CASTFTLGQGETQYF

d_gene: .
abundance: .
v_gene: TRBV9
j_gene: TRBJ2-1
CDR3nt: TGTGCCAGCAGTTTTAGCGGTAGCTCCTACAATGAGCAGTTCTTC
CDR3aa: CASSFSGSSYNEQFF

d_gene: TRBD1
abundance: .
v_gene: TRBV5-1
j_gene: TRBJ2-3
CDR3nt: TGCGCCAGCAGCGCCCGACAGGGAACAGATACGCAGTATTTT
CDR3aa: CASSARQGTDTQYF

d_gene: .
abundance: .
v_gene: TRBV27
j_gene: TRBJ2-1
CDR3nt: TGTGCCAGCAGCATAGGAGTCGGGAGAGCCTACAATGAGCAGTTCTTC
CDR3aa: CASSIGVGRAYNEQFF

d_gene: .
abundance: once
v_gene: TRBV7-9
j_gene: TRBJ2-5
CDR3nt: TGTGCCAGCAGCCCCCTAGGTAGGGGAGAGACCCAGTACTTC
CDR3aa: CASSPLGRGETQYF

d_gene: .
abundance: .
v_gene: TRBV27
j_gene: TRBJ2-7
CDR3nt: TGTGCCAGCTGCCCCAGGGGAAGCTCACCCGAGCAGTACTTC
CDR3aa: CASCPRGSSPEQYF

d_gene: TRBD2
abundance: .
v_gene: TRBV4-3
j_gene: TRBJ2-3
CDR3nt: TGCGCCAGCAGCCTTGGACTAGCGTCTAGCACAGATACGCAGTATTTT
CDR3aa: CASSLGLASSTDTQYF

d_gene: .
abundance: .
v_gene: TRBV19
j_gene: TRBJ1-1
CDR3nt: TGTGCCAGTAGCACTACGGGAGGGCCGAACACTGAAGCTTTCTTT
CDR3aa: CASSTTGGPNTEAFF

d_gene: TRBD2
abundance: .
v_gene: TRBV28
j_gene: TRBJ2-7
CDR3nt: TGTGCCAGCAGTTCCACCGGGACTAGCGGCAAGTACGAGCAGTACTTC
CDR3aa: CASSSTGTSGKYEQYF

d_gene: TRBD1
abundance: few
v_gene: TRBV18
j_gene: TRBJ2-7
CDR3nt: TGTGCCAGCTCACCAACCGGGACAGGGTACGAGCAGTACTTC
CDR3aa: CASSPTGTGYEQYF

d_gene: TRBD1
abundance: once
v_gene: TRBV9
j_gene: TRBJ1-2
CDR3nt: TGTGCCAGCAGCCCCTCCCCGACAGGGGTCTATGGCTACACCTTC
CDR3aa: CASSPSPTGVYGYTF

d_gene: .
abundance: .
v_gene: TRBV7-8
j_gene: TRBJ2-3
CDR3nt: TGTGCCAGCAGCTTAGGGGGGCCGTCGGATACGCAGTATTTT
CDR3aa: CASSLGGPSDTQYF

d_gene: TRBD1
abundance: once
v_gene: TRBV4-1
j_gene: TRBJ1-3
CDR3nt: TGCGCCAGCAGCCAAGGGGACCCAGGGGGTTTTGGAAACACCATATATTTT
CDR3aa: CASSQGDPGGFGNTIYF

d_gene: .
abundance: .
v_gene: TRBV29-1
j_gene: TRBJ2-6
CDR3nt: TGCAGCGTTGAACGAGGGCCTGGGGCCAACGTCCTGACTTTC
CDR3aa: CSVERGPGANVLTF

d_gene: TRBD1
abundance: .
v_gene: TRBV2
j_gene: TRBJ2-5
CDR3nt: TGTGCCAGCAGGGATACAGGGGGCCGGGGAGAGACCCAGTACTTC
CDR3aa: CASRDTGGRGETQYF

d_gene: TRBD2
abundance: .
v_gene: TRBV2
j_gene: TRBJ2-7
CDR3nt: TGTGCCAGCAGTGAAGATGGTCTAGCGGGTTTCCACAGCTCCTACGAGCAGTACTTC
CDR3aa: CASSEDGLAGFHSSYEQYF

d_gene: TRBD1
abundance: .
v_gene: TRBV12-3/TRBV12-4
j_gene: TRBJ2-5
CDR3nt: TGTGCCAGCACCAGGGACAGGGGCGAGACCCAGTACTTC
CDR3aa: CASTRDRGETQYF

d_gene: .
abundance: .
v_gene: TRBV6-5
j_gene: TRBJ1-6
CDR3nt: TGTGCCAGCAGTTACTCGGCCCGTGTGAATTCACCCCTCCACTTT
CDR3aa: CASSYSARVNSPLHF

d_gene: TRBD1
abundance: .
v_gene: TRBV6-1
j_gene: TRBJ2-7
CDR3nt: TGTGCCAGCAGTGACCGGCCCTCGACAGGGTTCCACGAGCAGTACTTC
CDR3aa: CASSDRPSTGFHEQYF